This is a list of T cell receptor beta chains from one sample in a study of CD8 T cells in Susac syndrome. In TCRdb, the immunoSEQ multiplex PCR reads were re-called with MiXCR into one record per CDR3 protein. The table shows around 130,000 distinct CDR3 sequences, with around 86% occurring only once. Sequenced input: CD8+ T cells from PBMCs. The receptors stem from a human donor with multiple sclerosis. CDR3s include the opening cysteine and the closing phenylalanine or tryptophan. Each record gives: J gene, V gene, D gene, CDR3 protein. D genes are given only for firm matches.

>TRBJ2-1|TRBV6-2/TRBV6-3|.
CASRLPYYYNEQFF
>TRBJ2-5|TRBV11-2|.
CASSSLSSVEETQYF
>TRBJ2-2|TRBV6-5|.
CASSYATNTGELFF
>TRBJ2-3|TRBV19|.
CASSIAGGANTAQYF
>TRBJ1-3|TRBV5-4|TRBD1
CASSAGQGAFAGNTIYF
>TRBJ2-5|TRBV30|.
CAWSAILYQETQYF
>TRBJ1-6|TRBV7-9|.
CASSFPGGRNSPLHF
>TRBJ1-1|TRBV20-1|.
CSASPRTVNTEAFF
>TRBJ1-1|TRBV28|.
CASSLRGDRTEAFF
>TRBJ2-7|TRBV28|TRBD2
CASSFLLDGGDMGSPYEQYF
>TRBJ2-1|TRBV5-6|.
CASSSTLAYNEQFF
>TRBJ2-5|TRBV5-6|.
CASSLVRDERETQYF
>TRBJ2-1|TRBV13|TRBD2
CASSSIAGGPAEQFF
>TRBJ2-7|TRBV2|TRBD1
CASGRTGSFDEQYF
>TRBJ2-1|TRBV28|.
CASSFMDDDEQFF
>TRBJ2-1|TRBV28|TRBD2
CASSPQSGAYNEQFF
>TRBJ2-7|TRBV7-8|TRBD1
CASTTGTGTDEQYF
>TRBJ1-6|TRBV4-2|TRBD1
CASSWDRFNSPLHF
>TRBJ1-2|TRBV12-3/TRBV12-4|TRBD1
CASSFAPGGDGYTF
>TRBJ1-2|TRBV5-5|TRBD1
CASSWGQTYGYTF
>TRBJ2-1|TRBV7-9|TRBD1
CASSLTGGPRGAYNEQFF
>TRBJ2-1|TRBV4-1|TRBD1
CASSQDQGAVVEQFF
>TRBJ1-1|TRBV5-6|.
CASSLVDTEAFF
>TRBJ2-1|TRBV27|TRBD1
CAGSSRTGYYNEQFF
>TRBJ1-2|TRBV28|.
CASSFGRGFGYTF
>TRBJ2-5|TRBV20-1|.
CSARDASDGETQYF
>TRBJ2-3|TRBV7-3|TRBD2
CASGSGGDTQYF
>TRBJ2-2|TRBV12-3/TRBV12-4|.
CASTWTKNTGELFF
>TRBJ2-5|TRBV7-6|.
CASSLEGSGETQYF
>TRBJ2-7|TRBV19|TRBD1
CASSTGDRGAYEQYF
>TRBJ2-3|TRBV5-1|.
CASPGRQRSTDTQYF
>TRBJ2-1|TRBV7-8|.
CASSLVGIEQFF
>TRBJ1-1|TRBV3-1|.
CASSQGPGNTEAFF
>TRBJ2-5|TRBV9|.
CASSPVLDRRRAQYF
>TRBJ2-1|TRBV6-2/TRBV6-3|.
CASSYQWGEYNEQFF
>TRBJ1-1|TRBV6-4|.
CASSDTGDVEAFF
>TRBJ1-2|TRBV9|.
CASSVVGTPNYGYTF
>TRBJ2-5|TRBV5-1|.
CASRGAETQYF
>TRBJ2-5|TRBV12-3/TRBV12-4|.
CASSLGRVSETQYF
>TRBJ1-1|TRBV9|.
CASSAGTLNTEAFF
>TRBJ2-7|TRBV12-3/TRBV12-4|.
CASTTRAAKPYEQYF